Included here is one T cell receptor beta chain sequence, with context. This receptor's antigen is unknown. Within one base of it there is no much larger clone, and no base qualities were kept. The CDR3 runs 12 amino acids, cysteine and phenylalanine included. Only CDR3 DNA remains: 36 bases, in frame from the first base. V loses 8 bases, J loses 4 bases, and the germline ends lie 11 bases apart. This entry comes from a study of blood T cell repertoires in COVID-19 (dated by TCRdb to between 2020 and 2021). Regarding the study in general: The collaborator samples originated in the United States, Italy and Spain and spanned the acute and convalescent phases of COVID-19. The prospective study material was composed of cDNA or gDNA derived from T cells, B-cell-depleted T cells, or PBMCs. Subjects who had been exposed to COVID-19, were actively infected with it, or had recovered from it provided the deeply sampled blood TCRbeta repertoires that made up the dataset. The repertoires were released in a freely available public database intended as a resource for research on the immune response to SARS-CoV-2. Samples came from the ongoing ImmuneRACE study (first 160 participants) plus 1,254 subjects from 6 global collaborators. Sample metadata almost always included a de-identified subject ID, COVID-19 status, age in years and sex. Where HLA class I and class II types were available, the types were taken from metadata supplied by the sample provider, not from assay-based typing. The study at large found these results: How much clinical and demographic metadata was included differed by source and by participant, and the metadata was provided uncurated.

TCRbeta CDR3 regions were amplified from genomic DNA using the immunoSEQ Assay, a bias-controlled multiplex PCR. The authors processed their data as follows. Nucleated cell counts per sample were estimated from amplification of reference gene primers within the assay. Sequence reads were collapsed and filtered to measure the absolute abundance of every unique TCRbeta CDR3 rearrangement. For each sample, productive Simpson clonality was calculated by taking the square root of Simpson's diversity index across productive rearrangements. TCRdb provides this immuneACCESS table in a form limited to in-frame rearrangements. Some clones are lacking; in checked studies, under half of them reflect an unresolved V gene, and why the rest are absent is not known. V and J calls and clone size are copied from that table; D and trimming were computed from the DNA. The sample has 53,000 or so clones on record, around nine tenths of them singletons. 5.5% to 7.5% of the sample rests with the top ten.

Whole blood was collected in K2EDTA tubes by collaborating institutions according to the institutions' own protocols. For TCRbeta analysis, collaborators shipped samples in one of three forms: frozen whole blood, isolated PBMCs, or DNA extracted from either of those sample types. This TCR derives from a man in his forties with acute or convalescent COVID-19. The V gene is TRBV12-3 or TRBV12-4 and the J gene is TRBJ1-2; the D gene remains uncertain. Sequencing was performed on peripheral blood. Here the CDR3 is given as CASGGLGYGYTF. The DNA reads as follows: TGTGCCAGCGGCGGTCTGGGCTATGGCTACACCTTC.